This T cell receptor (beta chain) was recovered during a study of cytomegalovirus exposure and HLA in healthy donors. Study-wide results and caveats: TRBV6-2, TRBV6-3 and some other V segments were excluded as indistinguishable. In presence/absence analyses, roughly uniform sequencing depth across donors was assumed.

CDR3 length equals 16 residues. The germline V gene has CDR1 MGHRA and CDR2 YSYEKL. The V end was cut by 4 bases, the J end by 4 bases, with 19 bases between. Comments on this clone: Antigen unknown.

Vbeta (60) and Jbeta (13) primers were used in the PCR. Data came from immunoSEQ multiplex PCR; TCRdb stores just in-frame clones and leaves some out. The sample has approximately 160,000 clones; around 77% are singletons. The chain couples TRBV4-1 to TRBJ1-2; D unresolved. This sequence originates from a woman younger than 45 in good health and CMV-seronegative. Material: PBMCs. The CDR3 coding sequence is TGCGCCAGCAGCCCCGTCAAATGGCTCACCAGCTATGGCTACACCTTC. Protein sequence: CASSPVKWLTSYGYTF.